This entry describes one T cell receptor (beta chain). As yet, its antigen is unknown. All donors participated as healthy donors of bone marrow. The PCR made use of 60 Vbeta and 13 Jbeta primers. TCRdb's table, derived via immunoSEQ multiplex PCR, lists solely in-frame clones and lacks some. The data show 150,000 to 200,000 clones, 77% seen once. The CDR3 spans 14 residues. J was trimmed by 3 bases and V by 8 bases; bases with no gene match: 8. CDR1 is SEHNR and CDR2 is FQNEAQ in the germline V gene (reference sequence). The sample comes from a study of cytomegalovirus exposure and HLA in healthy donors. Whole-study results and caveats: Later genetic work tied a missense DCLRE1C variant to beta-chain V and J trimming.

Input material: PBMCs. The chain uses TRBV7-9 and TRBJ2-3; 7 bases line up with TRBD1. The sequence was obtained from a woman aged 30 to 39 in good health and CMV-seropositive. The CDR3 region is CASQNPTGTDTQYF. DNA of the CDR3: TGTGCCAGCCAGAATCCGACAGGGACAGATACGCAGTATTTT.